A selection of T cell receptor beta chains follows, all from one sample in a study of breast tumors, draining lymph nodes, adjacent tissues. TCRdb reprocessed the multiplex PCR reads with MiXCR, giving one entry per CDR3 protein. The sample holds under 350,000 distinct CDR3 sequences; around 30% are singletons and the top ten take 1.1%. The specimen sequenced was axillary lymph node tissue. All receptors derive from a female donor with breast cancer. Some clones in this sample may be carry-over from other donors' samples. The conserved cysteine and the conserved F or W are not part of the CDR3 here. The D gene is left open where the match is weak.

ASSTSSGTEAF,11,.,TRBV19,TRBJ1-1
ASSLSGRVANEQF,13,TRBD2,TRBV12-3/TRBV12-4,TRBJ2-1
ASSSGTSIYNEQF,13,TRBD2,TRBV7-8,TRBJ2-1
SVSQAVNTEAF,11,.,TRBV20-1,TRBJ1-1
ASSRGQGVFYGYT,13,TRBD1,TRBV14,TRBJ1-2
ASSWGTAFEQF,11,.,TRBV5-1,TRBJ2-1
ASSLTGTGVSPLH,13,TRBD1,TRBV7-2,TRBJ1-6
ASSEVGTFLGEQY,13,.,TRBV2,TRBJ2-7
ASSPKGYTQY,10,.,TRBV3-1,TRBJ2-3
ASSAIQGRETQY,12,.,TRBV11-2,TRBJ2-5
ASRRDRVGPYEQY,13,TRBD1,TRBV10-2,TRBJ2-7
ASSSDRNSPLH,11,.,TRBV7-3,TRBJ1-6
ATSDPGIRGGTGELF,15,TRBD2,TRBV24-1,TRBJ2-2
ASGNDRAGETQY,12,TRBD1,TRBV12-5,TRBJ2-5
ASTLGTSGSFSYNEQF,16,TRBD2,TRBV6-6,TRBJ2-1
ASSLAPIGSGAYQETQY,17,.,TRBV5-1,TRBJ2-5
VSSEIGVNQPQH,12,.,TRBV25-1,TRBJ1-5
AISTGTGGASGANVLT,16,TRBD1,TRBV10-3,TRBJ2-6
ASSQVSNNSPLH,12,.,TRBV3-1,TRBJ1-6
ASSFSGRFSNNTQY,14,TRBD2,TRBV7-9,TRBJ2-3
ASSLRIGTGDIQY,13,.,TRBV5-8,TRBJ2-4
ASSQRSGGSYGYT,13,.,TRBV4-1,TRBJ1-2
ASSRAGHSYEQY,12,.,TRBV18,TRBJ2-7
AWRGHRGGYT,10,.,TRBV30,TRBJ1-2
ASSPVGTAGNTIY,13,TRBD1,TRBV7-9,TRBJ1-3
SARVLAGAQY,10,TRBD2,TRBV20-1,TRBJ2-3
ASSSLAQGSSILH,13,.,TRBV7-9,TRBJ1-6
ASSLDYNEQF,10,.,TRBV7-9,TRBJ2-1
ASSLVSLSDTQY,12,.,TRBV12-3/TRBV12-4,TRBJ2-3
ASSFSPGTKVEKLF,14,.,TRBV12-3/TRBV12-4,TRBJ1-4
ASSQAPGTYNQPQH,14,.,TRBV4-1,TRBJ1-5
AISEPRSRDTIY,12,.,TRBV10-3,TRBJ1-3
ASSSDGFNQPQH,12,.,TRBV12-3/TRBV12-4,TRBJ1-5
ATGQGGSGADVLT,13,TRBD1,TRBV24-1,TRBJ2-6
SVQVTGTDTQY,11,TRBD1,TRBV29-1,TRBJ2-3
ASSSQGVRETQY,12,.,TRBV27,TRBJ2-5
SVRGQPNSPLH,11,TRBD1,TRBV29-1,TRBJ1-6
ASSQLAGGNNEQF,13,TRBD2,TRBV7-2,TRBJ2-1
SARPGGFSSSPLH,13,.,TRBV20-1,TRBJ1-6
ASSTASGAQETQY,13,.,TRBV2,TRBJ2-5
ASSGGDFFGNTIY,13,.,TRBV9,TRBJ1-3
ASSAHGVNTEAF,12,.,TRBV11-2,.
SVGGYTGELF,10,.,TRBV29-1,TRBJ2-2
ASSSSRGAQGTQY,13,.,TRBV12-3/TRBV12-4,TRBJ2-5
SARWGYEQY,9,.,TRBV20-1,TRBJ2-7
ASSTQGKQETQY,12,.,TRBV19,TRBJ2-5
ASSLEASPYNEQF,13,.,TRBV11-2,TRBJ2-1
ASSEGQGVSTEAF,13,.,TRBV2,TRBJ1-1
ATRGGVTGQAGETQY,15,.,TRBV15,TRBJ2-5
ATSRDRAILEQY,12,TRBD1,TRBV15,TRBJ2-7
AISWQGDTQY,10,.,TRBV10-3,TRBJ2-3
SVLRDRAKSGANVLT,15,TRBD1,TRBV29-1,TRBJ2-6
ASSQALGPRCEQY,13,.,TRBV3-1,TRBJ2-7
ASRIISNGPDTQY,13,.,TRBV28,TRBJ2-3